This note documents a single T cell receptor (beta chain) sequence. Its target is unknown. J was trimmed by 5 bases and V by 3 bases; bases with no gene match: 2. This CDR3 has 14 amino acids. Germline-derived CDR1 and CDR2 are SNHLY and FYNNEI. This record comes from a study of lymphopenia after photon versus proton radiotherapy. Assay: immunoSEQ multiplex PCR; the TCRdb copy retains only in-frame clones and omits some. The data show approximately 66,000 clones, approximately 83% seen once. General observations from the study: Post-nadir diversity loss with photons came from oligoclonal expansion, particularly CD8+ Temra cells. Proton therapy kept repertoires fairly stable, unlike photons, which gained effector/memory cells.

This chain uses TRBV2 with TRBJ1-5; TRBD1 matches at 9 bases. The TCR comes from a man aged 40-49 years with gastric cancer. Material: peripheral blood, obtained from a patient treated with photon-based radiotherapy. The DNA of the CDR3 is TGTGCCAGCAGTGACTGGACAGGGGATCAGCCCCAGCATTTT. It encodes CASSDWTGDQPQHF.